This T cell receptor beta chain was sequenced during a study of cytomegalovirus exposure and HLA in healthy donors. PCR used 60 Vbeta primers and 13 Jbeta primers. Generated by immunoSEQ multiplex PCR, the TCRdb table keeps only in-frame clones and is missing some. The sample totals about 50,000 clones. The sample comprised PBMCs. The TCR originated in a woman aged 60-70 years in good health and CMV-seropositive.

The CDR3 DNA sequence: TGTGCCAGCAGCTTGGTGGGAGCCACGAGGAGTGGAAACACCATATATTTT. Protein: CASSLVGATRSGNTIYF. The chain joins TRBV5-4 to TRBJ1-3; no clear D. V gave up 0 bases and J gave up 3 bases, with 16 bases separating them. This CDR3 spans 17 amino acids. Germline V gives CDR1 SGHNT, CDR2 YYREEE (reference sequence).